Here is one T cell receptor beta chain with its context. Only a few counts were recorded for this clone. Its specific antigen is unknown. Base quality data are lacking; no much larger clone is found one base away. The sample belongs to a study of cytomegalovirus exposure and HLA in healthy donors listed by TCRdb under 2017. Regarding the study in general: An earlier analysis of approximately 640 of the donors reported roughly 300 Gb of sequence data and 120 million or so unique TCR beta sequences from 150 million to 200 million T cells. Four to six DR-DQ haplotypes were handled as single units for association and clustering because linkage in the cohort was strong. The aim of the study was to test whether cataloging public T cell receptors could identify signatures of past pathogen exposure. On average, roughly 250,000 unique TCR beta nucleotide sequences were sequenced per donor among several hundred genotyped donors of the cohort, with 15% to 20% of those sequences being non-productive. The study combined high-throughput TCR immunosequencing, statistical association of individual TCRs with disease status, and machine learning to predict cytomegalovirus infection status. A later genetic analysis took genome-wide SNP genotypes for about three fifths of the 666 donors and used that subset as a discovery cohort. In an earlier analysis of roughly 580 of the donors, high-throughput TCR beta sequencing was used to judge whether each TCR beta V gene segment behaved as functional or pseudogenic. About 320 gigabases of sequencing data and 70 million to 100 million unique TCR sequences were included in an early release covering about 700 HLA-typed donors. Both class I and class II loci were covered by HLA typing, at four-digit resolution. The number of typed donors differed by locus: about 620-640 for A, B, C, DRB1 and DQB1; 522 for DQA1; approximately 600 for DPA1; and 450 to 480 for DPB1. The T cell repertoires of 666 subjects were profiled by immunosequencing and related to cytomegalovirus serostatus. In addition to the first cohort of 666 subjects, a separate validation cohort of around 110 different subjects was used. The genetic ancestry cluster associated with self-reported Caucasian donors included 80% to 90% of the 300 to 400 genotyped donors. Donor age, sex, ethnicity and CMV serostatus were compiled together with the repertoire data. The later analysis used no new phenotypic data to find candidate immune exposures, relying instead on TCR beta sequences and their occurrence across donors. A later analysis re-analyzed previously published TCR beta repertoires from 666 donors and added high-resolution HLA genotyping to study TCR occurrence patterns. Every repertoire in the discovery cohort had been generated on one and the same sequencing platform.

Library creation used the immunoSEQ multiplex PCR assay. For the multiplex PCR, a mixture combining 60 forward primers for TCR Vbeta segments and 13 reverse primers for TCR Jbeta segments was used. The CDR3 region of rearranged TCR beta genes was amplified from genomic DNA by a multiplex PCR assay. On the Illumina HiSeq System, the amplified TCR beta libraries were sequenced as 87-base-pair reads. The paper's processing steps were these. Across the 700 or so repertoires, a later analysis counted approximately 83 million unique TCR beta chains, about 10 million of which were shared by at least two donors. A nearest-neighbor algorithm error-corrected the raw reads and collapsed the reads into unique sequences, merging closely related sequences to remove PCR and sequencing errors. V, D and J gene segments were assigned by aligning CDR3 sequences to IMGT reference sequences. For a sequence to be retained, at least a six-nucleotide match to both a V gene segment and a J gene segment was required. Rearrangements were called productive when the CDR3 lacked stop codons and stayed in frame with V and J; all others were non-productive. CDR3 was defined according to IMGT convention as the region running from the second conserved V-encoded cysteine to the conserved J-encoded phenylalanine. The earlier analysis of 500 to 750 of the donors excluded any sequence lacking an unambiguous match to a single V gene segment. In an earlier analysis of approximately 560 of the donors, a V segment was called functional when productive rearrangements were above 56.7%, and segregating when the standard deviation between donors exceeded 5%. A statistical classification framework was developed to diagnose cytomegalovirus status using the catalog of TCR beta chain sequences. In a later analysis, TCR nucleotide sequences were compared against IMGT/GENE-DB human TR gene sequences so that V and J genes could be assigned. Using the TCRdist pipeline, a later analysis assigned CDR3 sequences along with most-parsimonious VDJ recombination scenarios. In a later analysis, each TCR beta chain was defined by its CDR3 amino acid sequence together with its V-gene family, and reads without a unique V-gene family were excluded. A later analysis removed 592 highly shared, low-generation-probability nucleotide sequences to deal with suspected cross-contamination and a sequencing artifact. In a later analysis, a clonal expansion index was calculated for each public chain from normalized within-repertoire ranks of inferred template counts. Generation probabilities in a later analysis came from a VDJ recombination model fitted to out-of-frame rearrangements, and those results were checked against IGoR. In a later analysis, hypergeometric tests were used to score TCR-TCR, TCR-HLA and TCR-CMV co-occurrence, with a repertoire-size bias correction applied to TCR pairs. A later analysis estimated false discovery rates by permuting HLA or CMV assignments 20 times. A later analysis grouped co-occurring TCRs with DBSCAN, adding TCRdist sequence similarity when clustering within HLA-allele-positive subsets. For co-occurrence clustering, repertoires with fewer than 30,000 or more than 120,000 public chains were excluded, along with a handful of repertoires with anomalous nucleotide sharing. The table was pulled from immuneACCESS by TCRdb, which kept in-frame rearrangements only. Such tables lose some clones; where checked, under half of the loss comes from unresolved V genes, and the rest has no known cause. From that table come the V and J calls and clone size; the DNA was used to work out D and trimming. In this sample the table shows 150,000 to 200,000 clones, roughly four fifths of which occur a single time. The ten largest clones take up about 1.8% of the sample.

The CDR3 holds 14 amino acids from the cysteine to the phenylalanine. Just CDR3 DNA is preserved here, 42 bases in frame from base 1. The germline V gene yields SQVTM for CDR1 and ANQGSEA for CDR2. The V and J ends are trimmed by 6 bases and 2 bases, leaving 16 bases between them. Broader findings and caveats from the paper: In a later analysis, the rate of TCR association differed among HLA loci, with DRB1 alleles having the most associated TCRs and HLA-C alleles having the fewest. A later analysis associated roughly 17,000 TCR beta sequences with specific HLA alleles at a false discovery rate of 0.05. Strong co-occurrence of HLA alleles, especially DR and DQ, made assigning TCR associations to individual alleles difficult. The earlier analysis of approximately 540 of the donors excluded fewer than 20 rarely observed V segments, including chromosome 9 orphons, because counts were too low. Because HLA typing was missing for some donors at each locus, association tests included only the typed subset. The 87-base-pair reads could not distinguish some IMGT-functional V segments, including TRBV6-2 and TRBV6-3, so those segments were excluded. CMV serostatus was the only immune exposure information available for the cohort. A further reported finding was that TCR beta sequences accurately predicted the HLA-A and HLA-B alleles for most subjects in the first cohort. In a later analysis, HLA-associated TCR beta chains were found to be more clonally expanded and to have lower generation probabilities than equally common non-associated chains. Several of the top co-occurrence clusters appeared to be linked to parvovirus B19, influenza, CMV and Epstein-Barr virus, according to a later analysis. In this cohort, only TCR beta chains were sequenced, and detectable features were limited by the absence of alpha or paired-chain data. In an earlier analysis of roughly 560 of the donors, most TCR beta V segments were observed in productive rearrangements about 90% or about 30% of the time, broadly matching IMGT annotations. The sequencing pipeline was judged likely to have produced a cluster of highly shared sequence variants as a technical artifact. Correlated functional status among segregating V segments might be attributable to linkage disequilibrium, but an unknown experimental factor could not be ruled out. The study listed 150 to 200 TCR beta chains as associated with cytomegalovirus. In vitro tests confirmed that a few of the cytomegalovirus-associated TCR beta chains recognize cytomegalovirus antigens. While some public TCRs were present in many individuals, most TCR sequences turned up only very rarely across donors. Presence/absence analyses assumed roughly uniform sequencing depth across donors, an assumption that may not hold. According to a later analysis, most CMV-associated TCR beta chains appeared to be HLA-restricted, and the HLA associations seemed to be driven largely by CMV exposure. In a later genetic analysis, fewer N-insertions in productive TCRs were reported among donors in an Asian-associated ancestry cluster than the approximately 710-donor mean. According to the authors, the approach could potentially be generalized to other disease states and immunological phenotypes. V-gene and J-gene trimming of TCR beta chains was associated with a missense DCLRE1C variant in a later genetic analysis, and the association was replicated in an independent cohort. The classifier was reported to diagnose cytomegalovirus status with high specificity and sensitivity in both the original and validation cohorts.

The cohort comprised around 690 healthy bone marrow donors. All cohort members were sampled while nominally healthy, although unrecorded immune exposures were likely present. The donor was CMV seronegative and belonged to the group of 380 or so seronegative cohort members. Every donor gave a peripheral blood sample, and the peripheral blood mononuclear cells from that sample were used for TCR beta sequencing. Genomic DNA was extracted from the blood cell samples with the Qiagen DNeasy Blood Extraction Kit. Source material: PBMCs. The V gene is TRBV29-1 and the J gene is TRBJ1-2; the D region possibly corresponds to TRBD1 (6 bases align). This receptor was identified in a man aged 18-30 years in good health and CMV-seronegative. The CDR3 loop reads CSVPKRDNNYGYTF. The nucleotide sequence is TGCAGCGTGCCTAAACGGGACAACAACTATGGCTACACCTTC.